This entry describes one TCR beta chain. Here immunoSEQ multiplex PCR was the method, and the copy in TCRdb shows in-frame clones only, minus some. The table lists around 30,000 clones, roughly 80% of them singletons, with approximately 33% in the top ten. This sample is drawn from a study of radiation and T cells in renal cell carcinoma. The CDR3 contains 19 residues. V shed 3 bases and J 0 bases; nucleotides not matched to a gene: 12. The V gene's germline CDR1 is LNHDA and CDR2 SQIVND (reference sequence). Time point described: blood 4 weeks post-SBRT, at nephrectomy. Treatment given: 15 Gy SBRT to primary tumor, nephrectomy 4 weeks later.

The TCR originated in a man between 60 and 75 years old with renal cell carcinoma. Sample: blood, taken from a patient whose treatment included radiotherapy and nephrectomy. The J gene is TRBJ2-1, the V gene TRBV19; 9 nucleotides agree with TRBD2. The CDR3 DNA reads TGTGCCAGTAGTATGAAGTCTAGCGGGGCGGTGAGCTCCTACAATGAGCAGTTCTTC. Translation: CASSMKSSGAVSSYNEQFF.